A single sample gave rise to the 16 T cell receptor beta chains below, sequenced in a study of blood T cell repertoires in COVID-19 (dated by TCRdb to the early 2020s). Libraries were prepared through the immunoSEQ multiplex PCR assay. The table was pulled from immuneACCESS by TCRdb, which kept in-frame rearrangements only. Such tables lose some clones; where checked, under half of the loss comes from unresolved V genes, and the rest has no known cause. The sample table holds fewer than 150,000 clones, of which about 80% were seen once. The ten largest clones add up to about 16% of the sample. Sequencing input: peripheral blood. These receptors came from a woman in her forties or fifties with acute or convalescent COVID-19.

Comment on this clone: A far larger clone differs by one base, so this is likely a read error. This chain joins TRBV28 and TRBJ1-1; 8 bases are shared with TRBD1. CDR1 and CDR2 (germline): MDHEN, SYDVKM. The CDR3 extends over 14 amino acids. V lost 6 bases, J lost 0 bases, and 3 bases stayed unmatched. CDR3 sequence (DNA): TGTGCCAGCAGCCGGACAGGGCTGAACACTGAAGCTTTCTTT. Protein: CASSRTGLNTEAFF.

The chain carries TRBV30 and TRBJ1-2; 7 positions agree with TRBD1. Germline V CDR1 and CDR2: GTSNPN, SVGIG (reference sequence). The V segment lost 0 bases and the J segment 3 bases; nucleotides outside the gene matches: 4. The CDR3 consists of 14 residues. The chain's CDR3 is CAWSVKGAYYGYTF. CDR3 bases: TGTGCCTGGAGTGTAAAGGGGGCTTACTATGGCTACACCTTC.

J is TRBJ2-1 and V is TRBV10-3; D is ambiguous. Trimming pared 5 bases from V and 6 bases from J, leaving 17 bases between. There are 15 residues in the CDR3. Looked up from germline, CDR1 is ENHRY and CDR2 is SYGVKD. This chain's CDR3 is CAISPRPPNSNEQFF. The CDR3 coding sequence is TGTGCCATCAGTCCGCGGCCGCCAAATTCCAATGAGCAGTTCTTC.

The chain carries TRBV30 and TRBJ1-2, with 7 bases that match TRBD1. Germline V CDR1 and CDR2: GTSNPN, SVGIG (reference sequence). Trimming at V came to 5 bases and at J to 2 bases, leaving 2 bases not matched to a gene. The CDR3 covers 12 residues. The CDR3 loop is CAWARGNYGYTF. In DNA form, the CDR3 reads TGTGCCTGGGCCAGGGGGAACTATGGCTACACCTTC.

The rearrangement joins TRBV9 to TRBJ2-7; TRBD1 matches at 7 bases. The CDR3 is 15 residues long. Looked up from germline, CDR1 is SGDLS and CDR2 is YYNGEE. Losses at the gene ends were 4 bases for V and 3 bases for J; bases not matched to a gene: 10. The CDR3 is CASSPPTGVSYEQYF. Written as DNA, the CDR3 is TGTGCCAGCAGCCCCCCAACAGGGGTCAGCTACGAGCAGTACTTC.

The chain carries TRBV2 and TRBJ1-6; D gene unclear. With 3 bases removed from V and 13 bases from J, the gap between germline ends came to 13 bases. Germline V gene data show CDR1 as SNHLY and CDR2 as FYNNEI. This CDR3 contains 13 residues. This CDR3 is CASSDGPKVPLHF. DNA of the CDR3: TGTGCCAGCAGTGATGGGCCAAAAGTCCCCCTCCACTTT.

J is TRBJ1-2 and V is TRBV6-6; D remains ambiguous. Germline V gene sequence: CDR1 MNHNY, CDR2 SVGAGI (reference sequence). CDR3 length equals 14 residues. Trimming removed 0 bases at V and 5 bases at J, with 10 bases between. DNA of the CDR3: TGTGCCAGCAGTTACTCTAGGGAGTCTTATGGCTACACCTTC. It translates to CASSYSRESYGYTF.

The J gene is TRBJ1-2, the V gene TRBV15, with D possibly matching TRBD1 (5 bases). V was clipped by 3 bases and J by 3 bases, with 14 bases between them. Germline loops: CDR1 LNHNV, CDR2 YYDKDF (reference sequence). The CDR3 has 15 amino acids. CDR3 DNA sequence: TGTGCCACCAGCAGCAGCACGACGGGGGACTATGGCTACACCTTC. It yields the protein CATSSSTTGDYGYTF.

This chain links TRBV28 with TRBJ2-1, with TRBD2 matching over 7 bases. The CDR3 is 13 amino acids. V shed 9 bases and J 5 bases; nucleotides not matched to a gene: 7. The germline V gene encodes CDR1 MDHEN and CDR2 SYDVKM. The CDR3 spells CASAGTTHNEQFF. In DNA, the CDR3 is TGTGCCAGTGCCGGGACTACCCACAATGAGCAGTTCTTC.

The V gene is TRBV5-1, the J gene TRBJ2-2; 8 bases match TRBD1. Germline V lookup: CDR1 SGHRS, CDR2 YFSETQ. Unmatched junction bases numbered 3, after V lost 4 bases and J lost 4 bases. The CDR3 length is 14 residues. The CDR3 coding sequence is TGCGCCAGCAGCGAACAGGGGGGCACCGGGGAGCTGTTTTTT. This codes for CASSEQGGTGELFF.

The J gene is TRBJ2-3, the V gene TRBV24-1, with 12 bases identical to TRBD1. The CDR3 extends over 20 amino acids. Germline V gene data show CDR1 as KGHDR and CDR2 as SFDVKD. V was clipped by 3 bases and J by 4 bases; unmatched bases: 16. The CDR3 loop reads CATSDAPGQGAGGSPDTQYF. CDR3 DNA: TGTGCCACCAGTGATGCCCCGGGACAGGGGGCCGGGGGAAGCCCAGATACGCAGTATTTT.

This chain links TRBV2 with TRBJ1-2; 9 nucleotides line up with TRBD1. The CDR3 is made up of 13 amino acids. The J segment lost 6 bases and the V segment lost 5 bases, leaving 4 bases of the junction unmatched. Looked up from germline, CDR1 is SNHLY and CDR2 is FYNNEI. The CDR3 loop reads CASSRTGGNGYTF. The CDR3 DNA is TGTGCCAGCAGTCGAACAGGGGGCAATGGCTACACCTTC.

The rearrangement links TRBV7-2 to TRBJ1-2; 9 positions agree with TRBD1. V shed 5 bases, J shed 5 bases, and the junction held 3 bases outside the gene matches. The CDR3 sequence is 13 residues long. Germline CDR1 SGHTA, CDR2 FQGNSA. DNA for the CDR3: TGTGCCAGCAGCACGGGACAGGGATATGGCTACACCTTC. Protein product: CASSTGQGYGYTF.

This clone was seen only once. V gene TRBV30 combines with J gene TRBJ2-2, with 7 positions matching TRBD1. In germline, CDR1 is GTSNPN, CDR2 SVGIG (reference sequence). Trimming cost V 6 bases and J 1 base; bases outside gene matches: 11. The CDR3 totals 16 residues. CDR3 in DNA: TGTGCCTGTCATGGCCCCGGACAGGTGAACACCGGGGAGCTGTTTTTT. Encoded protein: CACHGPGQVNTGELFF.

V gene TRBV9 combines with J gene TRBJ2-2; possible D gene TRBD1, 6 bases. The V gene lost 3 bases and the J gene lost 5 bases, with 14 bases spanning the gap. From germline, CDR1 is SGDLS and CDR2 YYNGEE. The CDR3 totals 15 residues. Here the CDR3 DNA reads TGTGCCAGCAGCGGTGGGGTTACAGGGACCGGGGAGCTGTTTTTT. Encoded protein: CASSGGVTGTGELFF. Together with reference TRBV9 and TRBJ2-2, the CDR3 gives the full variable domain: DSGVTQTPKHLITATGQRVTLRCSPRSGDLSVYWYQQSLDQGLQFLIQYYNGEERAKGNILERFSAQQFPDLHSELNLSSLELGDSALYFCASSGGVTGTGELFFGEGSRLTVL.

This clone was seen once. The rearrangement links TRBV6-4 to TRBJ1-2; 8 bases are shared with TRBD1. CDR3 length: 16 residues. CDR1 is MRHNA, CDR2 SNTAGT, per germline. V was pared by 5 bases and J by 8 bases, with 16 bases of the junction left unmatched. The CDR3 spells CASSPTSGTGIRGYTF. The CDR3 nucleotides read TGTGCCAGCAGTCCAACCTCCGGGACAGGAATACGAGGCTACACCTTC.